This T cell receptor beta chain was profiled in a study of control samples from healthy donors and cancer patients (dated by TCRdb to 2018 to 2021). Libraries were constructed by the immunoSEQ multiplex PCR assay. TCRdb limited this immuneACCESS table to in-frame rearrangements with V and J called. A share of clones is missing; checked studies link under half to unresolved V genes, and the rest is unexplained. This sample is represented by 80,000 to 100,000 clones; 79% of them were singletons. The biggest ten clones account for roughly a tenth of the sample. Trimming takes 1 base from V and 18 bases from J, and the germline ends sit 16 bases apart. Reading the germline V gene gives CDR1 SNHLY and CDR2 FYNNEI. Including the terminal cysteine and phenylalanine, the CDR3 comprises 13 residues. The DNA shown is the 39-base CDR3, in frame from base 1. To note about this clone: The antigen this receptor binds is unknown. No quality values exist for individual bases; no much larger clone is one base distant.

Sequenced input: blood. The TCR was taken from a woman aged 25 to 39 in good health. Recombination joined TRBV2 with TRBJ1-6; the D gene assignment is ambiguous. The CDR3 has the sequence CASSEGVLDLPHF. The nucleotide sequence is TGTGCCAGCAGTGAAGGGGTGTTGGACCTTCCCCACTTT.